The rows below give T cell receptor beta chains drawn from one sample of a study of human T cells and chemical hapten exposure. TCRdb re-derived calls from the RACE reads in MiXCR, one entry per CDR3 protein. The sample carries about 100,000 distinct CDR3 sequences, about 11% recorded once. The source was whole blood, collected in connection with sensitization to the hapten diphenylcyclopropenone (DPC). The receptors were sampled from a man aged 35-49 years with alopecia areata. Some clones in this sample may be carry-over from other donors' samples. Each CDR3 is given with its conserved first and last residue. Each record gives: V gene, clone size, J gene, D gene, CDR3 DNA, CDR3 protein. A D gene is named only where the DNA matches it firmly. The listing skips clone size in some rows; elsewhere it reads once, few, many or a size class.

v_gene: TRBV29-1; abundance: few; j_gene: TRBJ2-5; d_gene: TRBD2; CDR3nt: TGCAGCGTTTCCCGACTAGCGGGGGAGGGAGAGACCCAGTACTTC; CDR3aa: CSVSRLAGEGETQYF
v_gene: TRBV29-1; abundance: -; j_gene: TRBJ2-3; d_gene: -; CDR3nt: TGCAGCGTTGTGATCACCACAGATACGCAGTATTTT; CDR3aa: CSVVITTDTQYF
v_gene: TRBV4-3; abundance: many; j_gene: TRBJ1-1; d_gene: -; CDR3nt: TGCGCCAGCAGTCACAGTTCGGGGACGGGGAAAGCTTTCTTT; CDR3aa: CASSHSSGTGKAFF
v_gene: TRBV27; abundance: -; j_gene: TRBJ2-1; d_gene: -; CDR3nt: TGTGCCAGCAGTGGGGTGATGGGACAACCCTACAATGAGCAGTTCTTC; CDR3aa: CASSGVMGQPYNEQFF
v_gene: TRBV20-1; abundance: many; j_gene: TRBJ2-2; d_gene: -; CDR3nt: TGCAGTGCTAGAGATTACCAGACGAACACCGGGGAGCTGTTTTTT; CDR3aa: CSARDYQTNTGELFF
v_gene: TRBV11-2; abundance: few; j_gene: TRBJ2-2; d_gene: -; CDR3nt: TGTGCCAGCAGCTCACAGGGATCGAACACCGGGGAGCTGTTTTTT; CDR3aa: CASSSQGSNTGELFF
v_gene: TRBV13; abundance: few; j_gene: TRBJ1-6; d_gene: -; CDR3nt: TGTGCCAGCAGCTTCGAAAACGATTCACCCCTCCACTTT; CDR3aa: CASSFENDSPLHF
v_gene: TRBV29-1; abundance: -; j_gene: TRBJ2-1; d_gene: -; CDR3nt: TGCAGCGTTGAGGATAGGGTGCATGAGCAGTTCTTC; CDR3aa: CSVEDRVHEQFF
v_gene: TRBV15; abundance: -; j_gene: TRBJ2-1; d_gene: -; CDR3nt: TGTGCCACCAGCAGCCCCGGGGCCGCCAGCCGTAATGAGCAGTTCTTC; CDR3aa: CATSSPGAASRNEQFF
v_gene: TRBV7-2; abundance: few; j_gene: TRBJ2-7; d_gene: -; CDR3nt: TGTGCCAGCAGCTTGACTGTCTGGGGCCTTTCCTACGAGCAGTACTTC; CDR3aa: CASSLTVWGLSYEQYF
v_gene: TRBV29-1; abundance: many; j_gene: TRBJ1-1; d_gene: TRBD1; CDR3nt: TGCAGCGTCGGGACAGGCCAATATGAAGCTTTCTTT; CDR3aa: CSVGTGQYEAFF
v_gene: TRBV29-1; abundance: many; j_gene: TRBJ1-2; d_gene: TRBD1; CDR3nt: TGCAGCGCGCAGGGGGCGAATTATGGCTACACCTTC; CDR3aa: CSAQGANYGYTF
v_gene: TRBV7-2; abundance: many; j_gene: TRBJ2-5; d_gene: TRBD2; CDR3nt: TGTGCCAGCAGCGCCAATAGCGGGAGAGCGGAGACCCAGTACTTC; CDR3aa: CASSANSGRAETQYF
v_gene: TRBV29-1; abundance: few; j_gene: TRBJ2-1; d_gene: -; CDR3nt: TGCAGCGTTGAAGTCTTGACAGTGAGCTCCTACAATGAGCAGTTCTTC; CDR3aa: CSVEVLTVSSYNEQFF
v_gene: TRBV12-3/TRBV12-4; abundance: few; j_gene: TRBJ1-1; d_gene: TRBD1; CDR3nt: TGTGCCAGCACAGGCAGGGACAGGGGGGACACTGAAGCTTTCTTT; CDR3aa: CASTGRDRGDTEAFF
v_gene: TRBV20-1; abundance: -; j_gene: TRBJ2-3; d_gene: TRBD2; CDR3nt: TGCAGTGCTAGCCGGTTAGCGGGAGTTGGAGATACGCAGTATTTT; CDR3aa: CSASRLAGVGDTQYF